This TCR beta chain was retrieved from a study of blood T cell repertoires in COVID-19. About the study: Italy, Spain and the United States were the sources of the convalescent and acute COVID-19 samples. Sample material is recorded as cDNA or gDNA derived from T cells, B-cell-depleted T cells, or PBMCs.

In the authors' workflow: Reference gene primers were amplified, and this amplification served to estimate nucleated cell counts. Profiling relied on immunoSEQ multiplex PCR, and the TCRdb table lists in-frame clones only, not all of them. Clonal size and the V and J genes are those of that table, whereas D and trimming came from the DNA. This sample has some 110,000 clones, with roughly four fifths found just once. The CDR3 sequence is 15 residues long. Germline CDR1 is KGHDR and CDR2 is SFDVKD. V lost 4 bases, J lost 1 base, and 12 bases lay in between. Sequencing was done on a sample of peripheral blood. This TCR derives from a man aged 55 to 69 with acute or convalescent COVID-19. This chain joins TRBV24-1 and TRBJ2-5; the D is unclear. The CDR3 bases are TGTGCCACCAGTGACGGCGCGGATCTCCAAGAGACCCAGTACTTC. Translated, it gives CATSDGADLQETQYF.